The 3 T cell receptor beta chains in this list originate from one sample, sequenced in a study of tumor-infiltrating lymphocytes in primary liver carcinoma (dated by TCRdb to about 2017). Total RNA and DNA were co-extracted from roughly 20-30 mg of bulk tissue with the AllPrep DNA/RNA mini kit, without cell sorting. Instrument used: Illumina HiSeq 2500. TCRbeta-specific cDNA was reverse-transcribed from about 520 ng total RNA using a constant-region primer and ProtoScript II reverse transcriptase. Three nested multiplex PCR rounds, following a slightly modified ARM-PCR procedure, were used to build the TCRbeta libraries. Each of the first two PCR rounds ran for about 10 cycles and used multiplex TRBV1-TRBV30 forward primers together with a Cbeta reverse primer. TCRdb handled the public reads itself, with Q25 trimming in fastp and clone calling in MiXCR, and kept productive beta chains. CDR3 protein duplicates are merged, each entry listing the most common genes and DNA. The sample yields almost 45,000 distinct CDR3 sequences; 75% were counted once. The ten most abundant clones make up roughly two fifths of the sample.

The sample consisted of tumor-adjacent normal liver tissue. Receptor source: a woman aged 30 to 39 with primary liver carcinoma and hepatitis B virus infection.

Points on this clonotype: A read error is possible here, since a much larger clone lies one base away. The V gene is TRBV24-1, the J gene TRBJ2-2; 8 positions agree with TRBD1. CDR1 is KGHDR and CDR2 is SFDVKD in the germline V gene. This CDR3 spans 19 amino acids. The CDR3 loop is CATIDSPTRTGTLIGELFF. The CDR3 nucleotides are TGTGCCACCATTGATTCCCCCACCCGGACAGGGACACTCATCGGGGAGCTGTTTTTT.

This clonotype occurred a few times. The chain is built from TRBV11-2 and TRBJ2-5; maybe TRBD2 (7 bases). Per germline, CDR1 SGHAT and CDR2 FQNNGV. With 9 bases removed from V and 3 bases from J, the gap between germline ends came to 23 bases. This CDR3 spans 16 amino acids. CDR3 protein: CASGTRTGGAKETQYF. Written as DNA, the CDR3 is TGTGCCAGTGGCACAAGAACGGGGGGCGCGAAAGAGACCCAGTACTTC.

The chain recombines TRBV6-1 with TRBJ2-1; unclear D gene. Germline values: CDR1 MNHNS, CDR2 SASEGT. V dropped 3 bases and J dropped 8 bases, with 17 bases sitting between them. The CDR3 extends over 15 amino acids. DNA of the CDR3: TGTGCCAGCAGTGAGGGTAAGCTCGAAATGGATGAGCAGTTCTTC. Residues: CASSEGKLEMDEQFF.